This T cell receptor beta chain stems from a study of blood T cell repertoires in COVID-19. Clones were sequenced by immunoSEQ multiplex PCR, and TCRdb holds only the in-frame ones, with some missing. Of approximately 260,000 clones listed, 87% were seen once; the top ten hold 6% to 7%. This CDR3 is built from 15 residues. V shed 3 bases and J shed 0 bases, with 12 bases lying between them. In germline, CDR1 is MNHNS, CDR2 SASEGT. The sequencing input was PBMCs or T cells enriched from blood (not recorded which). The receptor was isolated from a woman in her 30s with acute COVID-19. This sequence joins TRBV6-1 and TRBJ2-7, with D maybe TRBD1 (6 bases). CDR3 region: CASSDGGLSSYEQYF. The CDR3 DNA reads TGTGCCAGCAGTGATGGGGGCCTAAGCTCCTACGAGCAGTACTTC.